The T cell receptor beta chain under discussion was sequenced for a study of T cells in Graves' hyperthyroidism and ophthalmopathy. Study-wide points: For ophthalmopathy, model prediction preceded onset by a median 6.5 months. The majority of expanded thyroid clonotypes above 0.001 also appeared in blood.

This clonotype was found many times. Its antigen is not known. Amplification of TCR beta CDR3 regions was performed using RNA transcripts as template. The TCR CDR3 first-round RT-PCR relied on the HTBI primer set. TCRdb passed the multiplex PCR reads through MiXCR, listing each CDR3 protein once. The sample consists of about 590,000 distinct CDR3 sequences, approximately 15% of them appearing once. The J segment lost 2 bases and the V segment lost 6 bases, leaving 6 bases of the junction unmatched. From germline, CDR1 is MDHEN and CDR2 SYDVKM. CDR3 length: 14 residues. This receptor was identified in a woman between 18 and 29 years old with Graves' ophthalmopathy. This sequence joins TRBV28 and TRBJ2-7; 8 bases align to TRBD2. Specimen: blood. CDR3 in amino acids: CASSAGTSAYEQYF. CDR3 in DNA: TGTGCCAGCAGCGCCGGGACTAGTGCCTACGAGCAGTACTTC.